These 26 T cell receptor beta chains came from one sample sequenced in a study of human T cells and chemical hapten exposure. Documented time point: patch test 3, about 24 weeks after DPC sensitization. The treatment: therapeutic diphenylcyclopropenone sensitization with weekly scalp DPC. Extraction of total RNA was performed on unfractionated whole blood. One entry per CDR3 protein results from TCRdb running MiXCR on the RACE reads. The profile covers about 39,000 distinct CDR3 sequences, with roughly 13% appearing a single time and roughly 2.5% taken by the ten largest. Sample: whole blood, taken in connection with sensitization to the hapten diphenylcyclopropenone (DPC). These receptors were obtained from a woman between 40 and 55 years old with alopecia areata. Some clones in this sample may be carry-over from other donors' samples.

Note on this clonotype: A read error may be the cause here, since a much bigger clone is one base away. This sequence joins TRBV19 and TRBJ2-7; 9 nucleotides match TRBD1. The CDR3 covers 13 residues. Germline CDR1 is LNHDA and CDR2 is SQIVND (reference sequence). CDR3 bases: TGTGTCAGTAGTACCCGGGACAGGGTAACGCAGTACTTC. This gives the protein CVSSTRDRVTQYF.

The rearrangement uses TRBV5-1 and TRBJ1-2; 7 bases fit TRBD1. With 0 bases clipped from V and 3 bases from J, the junction kept 2 bases outside the gene matches. CDR3 size: 14 residues. Germline V gene sequence: CDR1 SGHRS, CDR2 YFSETQ. CDR3 sequence (DNA): TGCGCCAGCAGCTTGGCCGGGACAGACTATGGCTACACCTTC. Its translation: CASSLAGTDYGYTF.

Concerning this clonotype: Possible read error: a much larger clone is one base away. The chain recombines TRBV20-1 with TRBJ2-7; tentative D call: TRBD2 (5 bases). CDR1 DFQATT and CDR2 SNEGSKA come from the germline V gene (reference sequence). The CDR3 extends over 16 amino acids. The ends were cut back, 0 bases at V and 4 bases at J, with 19 bases in the middle. The CDR3 sequence is CSARDLLSSRGYEQYF. The DNA for the CDR3 is TGCAGTGCTAGAGATCTCCTGTCTAGCCGGGGTTACGAGCAGTACTTC.

The chain combines TRBV28 with TRBJ1-3; D unresolved. Germline V gene sequence: CDR1 MDHEN, CDR2 SYDVKM. CDR3 length: 13 residues. V was clipped by 6 bases and J by 0 bases, with 6 bases between them. The chain's CDR3 is CASSIPSGNTIYF. The CDR3 DNA reads as TGTGCCAGCAGCATCCCCTCTGGAAACACCATATATTTT. The full variable domain, completed using reference TRBV28 and TRBJ1-3, is DVKVTQSSRYLVKRTGEKVFLECVQDMDHENMFWYRQDPGLGLRLIYFSYDVKMKEKGDIPEGYSVSREKKERFSLILESASTNQTSMYLCASSIPSGNTIYFGEGSWLTVV.

As concerns this clonotype: One base away lies a much larger clone, so this may be a sequencing read error. This chain uses TRBV6-5 with TRBJ1-6; D not resolved. The CDR3 runs to 14 residues. CDR1 and CDR2 from the germline V gene are MNHEY and SVGAGI. DNA of the CDR3: TGTGCCAGCAGTAACTCTCGGGCCCTGGGCCCCCTCCACTTT. The encoded protein is CASSNSRALGPLHF.

At least ten counts were recorded for this clonotype. The V call is TRBV28, the J call TRBJ2-5, with no clear D. Deletions cut 6 bases from V and 5 bases from J, with 7 bases between. CDR1 and CDR2 from the germline V gene are MDHEN and SYDVKM. This CDR3 has 11 residues. CDR3 in DNA: TGTGCCAGCAGCCCCAGGGAGACCCAGTACTTC. Amino acid sequence: CASSPRETQYF.

There are many counts of this clonotype. This sequence joins TRBV29-1 and TRBJ1-2, with TRBD1 matching over 7 bases. J was trimmed by 4 bases and V by 3 bases; bases with no gene match: 5. Germline assignment: CDR1 SQVTM and CDR2 ANQGSEA. The CDR3 is 13 residues long. CDR3 loop: CSVEVGTVYGYTF. In DNA, the CDR3 is TGCAGCGTTGAGGTGGGGACAGTCTATGGCTACACCTTC.

The V call is TRBV10-1, the J call TRBJ2-3, with 13 bases identical to TRBD2. Germline CDR1 is WNHNN and CDR2 is SYGVQD (reference sequence). Losses at the gene ends were 4 bases for V and 2 bases for J; bases not matched to a gene: 3. CDR3 length equals 16 residues. The CDR3 reads CASSGTSGSLTDTQYF. The CDR3 nucleotides read TGCGCCAGCAGTGGGACTAGCGGGAGTCTCACAGATACGCAGTATTTT.

The chain combines TRBV3-1 with TRBJ2-7, with TRBD2 matching 9 bases. The V segment lost 2 bases and the J segment 2 bases; nucleotides outside the gene matches: 1. CDR3 length: 14 residues. Germline V lookup: CDR1 LGHDT, CDR2 YNNKEL (reference sequence). The CDR3 spells CASSQSSGTYEQYF. CDR3 in DNA: TGTGCCAGCAGCCAATCTAGCGGGACCTACGAGCAGTACTTC.

This clonotype was detected many times. The V and J genes are TRBV28 and TRBJ1-2; tentatively, D is TRBD1 (6 bases). The CDR3 has 13 residues. Trimming shortened V by 2 bases and J by 7 bases, and 11 bases separated the two germline ends. Germline CDR1 reads MDHEN; CDR2 reads SYDVKM. The CDR3 loop reads CASSLGQGLGYTF. CDR3 bases: TGTGCCAGCAGTTTAGGCCAGGGGCTTGGCTACACCTTC.

There are a few counts of this clonotype. The rearrangement joins TRBV15 to TRBJ2-5, with D perhaps matching TRBD1 (5 bases). Trimming shortened V by 0 bases and J by 2 bases, and 22 bases separated the two germline ends. CDR1 is LNHNV, CDR2 YYDKDF, per germline (reference sequence). The CDR3 runs 19 residues. The CDR3 loop reads CATSRDDGQRIIHQETQYF. CDR3 DNA: TGTGCCACCAGCAGAGATGATGGACAACGAATTATCCATCAAGAGACCCAGTACTTC.

This clonotype came up a few times. V and J are TRBV7-3 and TRBJ2-2; D is possibly TRBD1 (6 bases). The ends were cut back, 8 bases at V and 5 bases at J, with 9 bases in the middle. The CDR3 runs 12 residues. Per germline, CDR1 SGHTA and CDR2 FQGTGA. For the CDR3, the DNA is TGTGCCAGCGGTACAGGGACCGGGGAGCTGTTTTTT. This codes for CASGTGTGELFF.

This clonotype appeared a few times. This chain uses TRBV10-3 with TRBJ2-3; D gene unclear. Germline CDR1 ENHRY, CDR2 SYGVKD. The CDR3 runs 12 residues. Trimming removed 10 bases from V and 1 base from J, with 9 bases in between. The CDR3 nucleotides are TGTGCCACCGGCAAGGGCACAGATACGCAGTATTTT. Its translation is CATGKGTDTQYF.

V and J are TRBV29-1 and TRBJ1-2, with 7 bases that match TRBD1. The germline V gene has CDR1 SQVTM and CDR2 ANQGSEA. The CDR3 loop spans 13 amino acids. J was trimmed by 8 bases and V by 7 bases; bases with no gene match: 13. CDR3 in DNA: TGCAGCGCTTTCGATCGACAGGGTAGAGGCTACACCTTC. It translates to CSAFDRQGRGYTF.

CDR3 bases: TGTGCCAGCACCCAGGGGGTGGATACGCAGTATTTT. Amino acids: CASTQGVDTQYF. The chain joins TRBV2 to TRBJ2-3, with TRBD1 matching 7 bases. Germline lookup yields CDR1 SNHLY and CDR2 FYNNEI. The CDR3 length is 12 residues. Germline trimming cut 7 bases from V and 6 bases from J; bases unmatched to any gene: 4.

The rearrangement links TRBV28 to TRBJ2-7; no clear D gene. This CDR3 contains 13 residues. The V end lost 6 bases, the J end lost 2 bases, and 11 bases lay between the germline ends. Germline loops: CDR1 MDHEN, CDR2 SYDVKM. The CDR3 loop reads CASRGLVAYEQYF. The DNA of the CDR3 is TGTGCCAGCAGAGGGCTAGTTGCCTACGAGCAGTACTTC.

This clonotype was seen ten or more times. J is TRBJ2-1 and V is TRBV19, with a possible D match to TRBD2 (6 bases). Germline loops: CDR1 LNHDA, CDR2 SQIVND (reference sequence). Trimming removed 5 bases at V and 3 bases at J, with 11 bases between. The CDR3 is 14 amino acids. CDR3 nucleotide sequence: TGTGCCAGTAGTTTCGGGGGTAACTACAATGAGCAGTTCTTC. The encoded protein is CASSFGGNYNEQFF. The full variable domain, in which reference TRBV19 and TRBJ2-1 provide the parts outside the CDR3, is DGGITQSPKYLFRKEGQNVTLSCEQNLNHDAMYWYRQDPGQGLRLIYYSQIVNDFQKGDIAEGYSVSREKKESFPLTVTSAQKNPTAFYLCASSFGGNYNEQFFGPGTRLTVL.

There are many counts of this clonotype. The chain links TRBV20-1 to TRBJ2-7; D remains unclear. Germline values: CDR1 DFQATT, CDR2 SNEGSKA (reference sequence). V dropped 1 base and J dropped 2 bases, with 3 bases sitting between them. The CDR3 spans 11 residues. This CDR3 reads CSARGPYEQYF. The CDR3 DNA reads TGCAGTGCTAGAGGCCCCTACGAGCAGTACTTC.

In its sample, this clonotype was seen many times. The CDR3 DNA reads TGTGCCAGCAGCTTACAGGGGGAGTCACCCCTCCACTTT. This sequence encodes CASSLQGESPLHF. The chain is built from TRBV7-3 and TRBJ1-6, with 7 bases fitting TRBD1. The germline CDR1 and CDR2 sequences are SGHTA and FQGTGA. The ends lost 2 bases at V and 10 bases at J; junction bases unmatched: 2. The CDR3 has 13 amino acids.

This clonotype occurred many times. The chain employs TRBV24-1 and TRBJ2-7, with TRBD1 identical over 9 bases. The germline CDR1 and CDR2 sequences are KGHDR and SFDVKD. J gave up 1 base and V 4 bases, and 7 bases lay outside the gene matches. CDR3 length equals 16 residues. CDR3 amino acids: CATSDDTGGASYEQYF. CDR3 coding DNA: TGTGCCACCAGTGACGATACAGGGGGCGCTTCCTACGAGCAGTACTTC.

V usage is TRBV29-1 and J usage is TRBJ2-7; D not resolved. Germline V gives CDR1 SQVTM, CDR2 ANQGSEA. CDR3 length: 11 residues. V was trimmed by 4 bases and J by 0 bases, leaving 4 bases between them. CDR3 DNA: TGCAGCGTTGCAGCCTCCTACGAGCAGTACTTC. Translation: CSVAASYEQYF.

Comments on this clonotype: A clone one base away is much larger, so this may be a read error. The J gene is TRBJ2-3, the V gene TRBV5-1; 7 bases fit TRBD2. Germline-derived CDR1 and CDR2 are SGHRS and YFSETQ. This CDR3 contains 15 residues. The V gene end was trimmed by 2 bases and the J gene end by 2 bases; junction bases not matched to a gene: 5. The CDR3 nucleotides read TGCGCCAGCAGCTTCGCGGGGGAGCTCACAGATACGCAGTATTTT. Translating gives CASSFAGELTDTQYF.

The chain is built from TRBV6-6 and TRBJ1-2; possible D gene TRBD1, 5 bases. The CDR3 loop spans 12 amino acids. V lost 4 bases and J lost 9, with 12 bases in between. Germline-derived CDR1 and CDR2 are MNHNY and SVGAGI (reference sequence). As DNA, the CDR3 is TGTGCCAGCAGTTCCCCCGGGGCAAGCTACACCTTC. As protein: CASSSPGASYTF.

V usage is TRBV2 and J usage is TRBJ2-2; D gene uncertain. This CDR3 has 13 residues. CDR1 SNHLY and CDR2 FYNNEI come from the germline V gene. Trimming removed 7 bases at V and 6 bases at J, with 12 bases between. The CDR3 nucleotides are TGTGCCAGCAACCTGGGTCGGTCCGGGGAGCTGTTTTTT. Protein product: CASNLGRSGELFF.

This clonotype appeared many times. The chain uses TRBV7-9 and TRBJ2-3; tentatively, D is TRBD2 (7 bases). The CDR3 spans 16 residues. Germline CDR1 reads SEHNR; CDR2 reads FQNEAQ (reference sequence). The V end was cut by 5 bases, the J end by 8 bases, with 23 bases between. The CDR3 sequence is CASSLQTGGAIVTQYF. The CDR3 DNA sequence: TGTGCCAGCAGCCTCCAAACGGGGGGCGCTATCGTTACGCAGTATTTT. Full variable domain (rest looked up from reference TRBV7-9 and TRBJ2-3): DTGVSQNPRHKITKRGQNVTFRCDPISEHNRLYWYRQTLGQGPEFLTYFQNEAQLEKSRLLSDRFSAERPKGSFSTLEIQRTEQGDSAMYLCASSLQTGGAIVTQYFGPGTRLTVL.

Concerning this clonotype: This may come from a read error, since a much larger clone is one base off. The chain has TRBV6-2 or TRBV6-3 and TRBJ2-3; perhaps TRBD1 as D (6 bases). The germline V and J ends were trimmed by 6 bases and 4 bases, with 11 bases remaining between them. The CDR3 length is 13 residues. Germline V lookup: CDR1 MNHEY, CDR2 SVGEGT. CDR3 sequence reads: CASRKDSADTQYF. The DNA of the CDR3 is TGTGCCAGCAGAAAGGACAGCGCAGATACGCAGTATTTT.